This T cell receptor (beta chain) is from a study of blood T cell repertoires in COVID-19 (dated by TCRdb to 2019 to 2021). Describing the broader study: Samples covering the acute and convalescent phases of COVID-19 were provided by collaborators in the United States, Italy and Spain. The prospective study material was composed of cDNA or gDNA derived from T cells, B-cell-depleted T cells, or PBMCs. Subjects who had been exposed to COVID-19, were actively infected with it, or had recovered from it provided the deeply sampled blood TCRbeta repertoires that made up the dataset. A freely available public database, intended as a resource for researchers studying the immune response to SARS-CoV-2, is where the repertoires were released. The samples were drawn from two sources: the first 160 participants of the ongoing ImmuneRACE study, and 1,000 to 1,500 subjects contributed by 6 global collaborators. The sample metadata nearly always contained a de-identified subject ID, COVID-19 status, age in years and sex. HLA class I and class II types, where available, came from metadata supplied by the sample provider rather than from assay-based typing. Broader findings and caveats from the paper: Clinical and demographic metadata were provided uncurated, with the amount varying by source and participant.

TCRbeta CDR3 regions were amplified from genomic DNA using the immunoSEQ Assay, a bias-controlled multiplex PCR. The original pipeline was this. Nucleated cell counts per sample were estimated from amplification of reference gene primers within the assay. Sequence reads were collapsed and filtered to measure the absolute abundance of every unique TCRbeta CDR3 rearrangement. For each sample, productive Simpson clonality was calculated as the square root of Simpson's diversity index over productive rearrangements. TCRdb carries this immuneACCESS record with in-frame sequences only. Its versions omit some clonotypes, under half of them owing to an unresolved V gene in the studies checked, with the rest unexplained. V, J and clone size are taken as reported in that table, and D and trimming were inferred from the DNA itself. Within this sample are fewer than 250,000 clones, with about 87% of them counted one time only. The ten most abundant clones make up more than 1.5% of the sample.

As for this clone: The target of this receptor is not known. It has no much larger one-base neighbor in the sample; base qualities were not kept.

The collaborating institutions used their own protocols to collect whole blood in K2EDTA tubes. Collaborator samples were shipped for TCRbeta analysis as frozen whole blood, isolated PBMCs, or DNA extracted from either sample type. Sequencing was done on a sample of peripheral blood. The TCR sequence derives from a man aged 70-80 years with acute or convalescent COVID-19.

This receptor carries the CDR3 CASSRGGNANTGELFF. The nucleotides are TGTGCCAGCTCCCGGGGGGGGAACGCGAACACCGGGGAGCTGTTTTTT. The chain was built from TRBV6-6 and TRBJ2-2, with 8 central nucleotides matching TRBD2. From cysteine to phenylalanine, the CDR3 is 16 amino acids long. Only CDR3 DNA is held: 48 bases, read in frame from base 1. Germline trimming: 8 bases from V, 0 bases from J; junction bases outside gene matches: 8. CDR1 and CDR2 (MNHNY, SVGAGI) derive from the germline V gene (reference sequence).